The T cell receptor beta chain under discussion was sequenced for a study of glioma-infiltrating T cells. Amplification of TCR alpha and beta CDR3 regions from RNA used iRepertoire nested multiplex PCR. TCRdb reprocessed the multiplex PCR reads with MiXCR, giving one entry per CDR3 protein. The sample records 35,000 to 45,000 distinct CDR3 sequences, about 20% being singletons. This clonotype was seen many times. Trimming stripped 5 bases from V and 5 bases from J, with 9 bases between. Germline CDR1 MNHNS, CDR2 SASEGT. The CDR3 covers 12 residues. This chain uses TRBV6-1 with TRBJ2-5; D is undetermined. This receptor was identified in a human donor with low-grade glioma or glioblastoma, undergoing nonglioma brain surgery, or in good health (not recorded which). Sequences were obtained from glioma tissue, nonneoplastic brain tissue, or PBMCs (not recorded which). CDR3 protein: CASSHAPETQYF. The DNA for the CDR3 is TGTGCCAGCAGTCACGCTCCCGAGACCCAGTACTTC.